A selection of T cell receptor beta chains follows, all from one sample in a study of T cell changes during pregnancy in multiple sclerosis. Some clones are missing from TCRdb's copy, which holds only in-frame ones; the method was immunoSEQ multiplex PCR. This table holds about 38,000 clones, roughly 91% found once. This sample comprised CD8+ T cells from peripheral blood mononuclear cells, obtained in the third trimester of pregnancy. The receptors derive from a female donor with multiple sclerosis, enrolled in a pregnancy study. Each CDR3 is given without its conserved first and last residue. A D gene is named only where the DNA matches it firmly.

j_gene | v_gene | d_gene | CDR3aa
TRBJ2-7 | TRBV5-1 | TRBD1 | ASSWGQGHLEQY
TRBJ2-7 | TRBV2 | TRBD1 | ASRGQNSKDEQY
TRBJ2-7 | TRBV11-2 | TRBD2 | ASSLVKRGTYEQY
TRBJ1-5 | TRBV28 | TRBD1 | ASSRTGASNQPQH
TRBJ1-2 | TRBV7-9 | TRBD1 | ASSLDVDRANGYT
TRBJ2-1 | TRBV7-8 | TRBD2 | ASSLSIAGSYNEQF
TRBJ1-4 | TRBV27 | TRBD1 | ASSQWTGTNEKLF
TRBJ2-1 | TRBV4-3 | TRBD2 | ASSQGGLAGGYNEQF
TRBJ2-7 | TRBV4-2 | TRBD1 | ASSQGTAPYEQY
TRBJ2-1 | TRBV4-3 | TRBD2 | ASSSQLAGTYNEQF
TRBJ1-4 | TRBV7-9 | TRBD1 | ASSLTGDREKLF
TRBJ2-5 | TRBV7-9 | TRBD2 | ASSPALAGGPTSQETQY
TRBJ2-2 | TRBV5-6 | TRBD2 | ASSFLLRGGPGTGELF
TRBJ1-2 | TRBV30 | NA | AWSTREYGYT
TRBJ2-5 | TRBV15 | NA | ATSRDYSPDEETQY
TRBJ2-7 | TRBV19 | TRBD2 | ASSIDLGTTSSYEQY
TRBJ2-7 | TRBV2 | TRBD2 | ASSELAGGRYEQY
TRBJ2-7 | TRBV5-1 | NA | ASSLGAHYEQY
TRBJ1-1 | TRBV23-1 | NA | ASSHGGPNTEAF
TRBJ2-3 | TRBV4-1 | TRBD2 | ASSQGSGGRADTQY
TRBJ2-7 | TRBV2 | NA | ASSEAGAAWEQY
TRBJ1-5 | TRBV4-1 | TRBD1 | ASSQAATGGINQPQH
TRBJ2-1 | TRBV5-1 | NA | ASSFGGLSSYNEQF
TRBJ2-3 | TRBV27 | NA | ASTTGGATDTQY
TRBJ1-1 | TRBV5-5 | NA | ASSYPGHPVHTEAF
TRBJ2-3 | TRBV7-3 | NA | ASSVMAGGTDTQY